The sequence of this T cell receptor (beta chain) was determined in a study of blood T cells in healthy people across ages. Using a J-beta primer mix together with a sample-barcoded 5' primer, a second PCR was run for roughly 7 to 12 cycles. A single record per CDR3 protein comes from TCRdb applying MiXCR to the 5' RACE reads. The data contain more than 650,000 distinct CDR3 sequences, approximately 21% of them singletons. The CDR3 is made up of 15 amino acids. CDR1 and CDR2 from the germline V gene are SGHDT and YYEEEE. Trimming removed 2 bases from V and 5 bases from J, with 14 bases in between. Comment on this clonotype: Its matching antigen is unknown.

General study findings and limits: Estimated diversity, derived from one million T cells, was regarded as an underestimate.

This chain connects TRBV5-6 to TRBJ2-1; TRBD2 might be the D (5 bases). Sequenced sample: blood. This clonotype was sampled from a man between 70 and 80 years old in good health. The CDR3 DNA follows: TGTGCCAGCAGCTTTACGGGTAGCGCCCACAATGAGCAGTTCTTC. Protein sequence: CASSFTGSAHNEQFF. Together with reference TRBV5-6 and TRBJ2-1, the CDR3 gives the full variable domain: DAGVTQSPTHLIKTRGQQVTLRCSPKSGHDTVSWYQQALGQGPQFIFQYYEEEERQRGNFPDRFSGHQFPNYSSELNVNALLLGDSALYLCASSFTGSAHNEQFFGPGTRLTVL.